The 4 T cell receptor beta chains reported below all come from one sample, sequenced in a study of beta chain bispecific antibodies for T cell cancers. General study results and limits: Versus anti-CD19, anti-TRBV12 exposure cut the TRBV12-3 share of TRBV signal by roughly 99%. In these mixed samples, most targeted TRBV reads derived from the leukemia cell line.

Blood mononuclear cells were expanded for 2 to 4 days using either OKT3 anti-CD3 antibody or CD3/CD28 beads. Their specific antigens are unknown. TCRdb reanalysed the 5' RACE reads using MiXCR and keeps one entry per CDR3 protein. In the table there are about 20,000 distinct CDR3 sequences, 2% to 2.5% of which are singletons. The sample consisted of healthy donor T cells cultured with leukemia cells, taken from a culture containing a bispecific antibody targeting TCR Vbeta12. These receptor sequences come from a human donor in good health. Some clones in this sample may be carry-over from other donors' samples.

This clonotype was recorded only once. The chain has TRBV10-3 and TRBJ2-1; D is uncertain. V was trimmed by 2 bases and J by 8 bases, leaving 7 bases between them. CDR1 and CDR2 from the germline V gene are ENHRY and SYGVKD. The CDR3 consists of 12 residues. The CDR3 nucleotides read TGTGCCATCAGTGAGGGAGTTTATGAGCAGTTCTTC. Translation: CAISEGVYEQFF.

This clonotype was observed at least ten times. This chain joins TRBV27 and TRBJ1-6; perhaps TRBD1 as D (5 bases). V was clipped by 2 bases and J by 7 bases, with 21 bases between them. The CDR3 has 18 residues. Germline V gene sequence: CDR1 MNHEY, CDR2 SMNVEV (reference sequence). Written as DNA, the CDR3 is TGTGCCAGCAGTTTAAGGACGGGGGGGGTTTTGGGGAATTCACCCCTCCACTTT. Amino acids: CASSLRTGGVLGNSPLHF.

This clonotype was counted many times. The genes are TRBV27 and TRBJ2-7, with 7 nucleotides matching TRBD1. Losses at the gene ends were 10 bases for V and 2 bases for J; bases not matched to a gene: 14. The CDR3 has 15 amino acids. Germline V lookup: CDR1 MNHEY, CDR2 SMNVEV (reference sequence). CDR3 region: CATRTGLTGTYEQYF. The CDR3 DNA sequence: TGTGCCACCCGGACAGGTCTAACGGGGACCTACGAGCAGTACTTC.

The table lists this clonotype with many counts. The chain employs TRBV3-1 and TRBJ2-7, with TRBD1 matching over 7 bases. The CDR3 covers 19 residues. V dropped 3 bases and J dropped 2; count of bases not matched to a gene: 19. Per the germline V gene, CDR1 is LGHDT and CDR2 is YNNKEL (reference sequence). CDR3 region: CASSHHQSQVAQGAYEQYF. The DNA of the CDR3 is TGTGCCAGCAGCCACCACCAATCACAGGTGGCCCAGGGGGCCTACGAGCAGTACTTC.